What follows are 21 T cell receptor beta chains derived from one specimen sequenced in a study of blood T cell repertoires in COVID-19. The method was immunoSEQ multiplex PCR; TCRdb's version includes in-frame clones alone and lacks a portion of them. The profile covers around 300,000 clones, with under 90% appearing a single time and 8.5% to 9.5% taken by the ten largest. The sequenced sample consisted of peripheral blood. Receptor source: a woman aged 45-65 years who had recovered from COVID-19.

The chain recombines TRBV27 with TRBJ2-1; TRBD2 agrees at 7 bases. V shed 2 bases and J 6 bases; nucleotides not matched to a gene: 4. CDR3 size: 14 residues. From germline, CDR1 is MNHEY and CDR2 SMNVEV (reference sequence). CDR3 amino acids: CASSLGGGFNEQFF. The CDR3 nucleotides are TGTGCCAGCAGTTTAGGGGGGGGGTTCAATGAGCAGTTCTTC.

This clone was counted between two and nine times. The CDR3 region is CASSAQGAPPGELFF. The CDR3 DNA reads TGTGCCAGCAGTGCACAGGGGGCGCCTCCCGGGGAGCTGTTTTTT. This rearrangement joins TRBV6-2 or TRBV6-3 to TRBJ2-2, with 9 bases lining up with TRBD1. This CDR3 contains 15 residues. The germline CDR1 and CDR2 sequences are MNHEY and SVGEGT. V shed 5 bases and J 6 bases; nucleotides not matched to a gene: 7.

The rearrangement uses TRBV4-2 and TRBJ2-3; 9 positions match TRBD2. J lost 4 bases, V lost 10 bases, and 12 bases had no gene match. The V gene's germline CDR1 is LGHNA and CDR2 YNFKEQ. This CDR3 has 15 amino acids. The CDR3 nucleotides are TGTGCCACCTCAGCCGGCGGGGGGGGAGCAGATACGCAGTATTTT. This encodes CATSAGGGGADTQYF.

As concerns this clone: This CDR3 is also generated by other DNA sequences in the sample. The CDR3 region has the DNA TGTGCCAGCAGTTTTTCAGGGGAAGAGACCCAGTACTTC. This gives the protein CASSFSGEETQYF. The rearrangement joins TRBV12-3 or TRBV12-4 to TRBJ2-5; D may be TRBD1 (6 bases). The CDR3 consists of 13 residues. The ends were cut back, 3 bases at V and 3 bases at J, with 8 bases in the middle.

CDR3 sequence (DNA): TGTGCCAGCAGTTACCCGGGACAGGGTGTTTGGTTCGATGGCTACACCTTC. Protein: CASSYPGQGVWFDGYTF. The chain recombines TRBV6-2 or TRBV6-3 with TRBJ1-2, with 9 bases identical to TRBD1. The V segment lost 2 bases and the J segment 6 bases; nucleotides outside the gene matches: 13. This CDR3 spans 17 amino acids. Germline V gene lookup returns CDR1 MNHEY and CDR2 SVGEGT.

The CDR3 nucleotides read TGTGCCAGTAGTATAGATTTGGGAGCATCCTACGAGCAGTACTTC. It translates to CASSIDLGASYEQYF. This chain links TRBV19 with TRBJ2-7; D is possibly TRBD2 (5 bases). The CDR3 spans 15 residues. V lost 0 bases and J lost 1, with 10 bases in between. Germline V gene sequence: CDR1 LNHDA, CDR2 SQIVND (reference sequence).

This clone was seen only a few times. This chain links TRBV4-1 with TRBJ2-7; possible D gene TRBD1, 5 bases. Trimming took 4 bases from V and 3 from J, leaving 19 bases between them. The CDR3 totals 16 residues. Looked up from germline, CDR1 is MGHRA and CDR2 is YSYEKL. For the CDR3, the DNA is TGCGCCAGCAGCCGGGCATCGATACAGGCGAACTACGAGCAGTACTTC. This encodes CASSRASIQANYEQYF.

The V and J genes are TRBV4-3 and TRBJ2-1; possible D gene TRBD1, 5 bases. Deletions cut 4 bases from V and 4 bases from J, with 14 bases between. The CDR3 totals 15 residues. Germline lookup yields CDR1 LGHNA and CDR2 YSLEER. CDR3 sequence reads: CASSRDSIPYNEQFF. Here the CDR3 DNA reads TGCGCCAGCAGCCGAGACAGTATCCCTTACAATGAGCAGTTCTTC.

V gene TRBV7-9 combines with J gene TRBJ1-1; the match to TRBD1 covers 8 bases. The J segment lost 4 bases and the V segment lost 5 bases, leaving 6 bases of the junction unmatched. The CDR3 extends over 14 amino acids. Germline CDR1 is SEHNR and CDR2 is FQNEAQ (reference sequence). Here the CDR3 DNA reads TGTGCCAGCAGCCTGACAGGGGTGGGCACTGAAGCTTTCTTT. It translates to CASSLTGVGTEAFF.

This sequence joins TRBV7-3 and TRBJ2-7; 9 positions match TRBD1. The CDR3 contains 15 residues. The J segment lost 5 bases and the V segment lost 6 bases, leaving 11 bases of the junction unmatched. From germline, CDR1 is SGHTA and CDR2 FQGTGA. The CDR3 coding sequence is TGTGCCAGCAGTCCACATCCGGGACAGGGTCACGAGCAGTACTTC. Its protein is CASSPHPGQGHEQYF.

This clone was observed many times. The V gene is TRBV5-1, the J gene TRBJ2-3, with 10 bases matching TRBD2. The CDR3 consists of 17 residues. V lost 2 bases and J lost 0; bases outside the gene matches: 6. Germline V gene data show CDR1 as SGHRS and CDR2 as YFSETQ. This chain's CDR3 is CASSFASGGTSTDTQYF. The CDR3 nucleotides are TGCGCCAGCAGCTTTGCTAGCGGGGGAACTAGCACAGATACGCAGTATTTT.

This clone was recorded only once. The chain has TRBV5-4 and TRBJ2-3, with 9 positions matching TRBD2. This CDR3 contains 16 residues. The germline V gene encodes CDR1 SGHNT and CDR2 YYREEE (reference sequence). Germline trimming cut 4 bases from V and 0 bases from J; bases unmatched to any gene: 6. The CDR3 protein is CASSIRLAASTDTQYF. CDR3 sequence (DNA): TGTGCCAGCAGCATAAGACTAGCGGCTAGCACAGATACGCAGTATTTT.

V and J are TRBV5-8 and TRBJ2-7, with TRBD1 identical over 7 bases. The J segment lost 6 bases and the V segment lost 3 bases, leaving 12 bases of the junction unmatched. CDR1 and CDR2 from the germline V gene are SGHTS and YDEGEE. This CDR3 has 15 amino acids. The CDR3 sequence is CASSSKPGTEGEQYF. The CDR3 region has the DNA TGTGCCAGCAGCTCCAAACCCGGGACAGAAGGCGAGCAGTACTTC.

The rearrangement links TRBV7-6 to TRBJ1-1, with 7 bases aligning to TRBD1. Germline V gene data show CDR1 as SGHVS and CDR2 as FNYEAQ. V lost 6 bases and J lost 1; bases outside the gene matches: 8. CDR3 length: 15 residues. This CDR3 is CASSMGQTRNTEAFF. DNA of the CDR3: TGTGCCAGCAGTATGGGACAGACAAGGAACACTGAAGCTTTCTTT.

This chain joins TRBV5-6 and TRBJ2-7; 10 bases are a match to TRBD1. V was pared by 4 bases and J by 4 bases, with 8 bases of the junction left unmatched. The CDR3 spans 15 residues. Looked up from germline, CDR1 is SGHDT and CDR2 is YYEEEE. The CDR3 reads CASSEAPGQGYEQYF. Here the CDR3 DNA reads TGTGCCAGCAGCGAGGCACCGGGACAGGGGTACGAGCAGTACTTC. Complete variable domain (other parts from reference TRBV5-6 and TRBJ2-7): DAGVTQSPTHLIKTRGQQVTLRCSPKSGHDTVSWYQQALGQGPQFIFQYYEEEERQRGNFPDRFSGHQFPNYSSELNVNALLLGDSALYLCASSEAPGQGYEQYFGPGTRLTVT.

The chain has TRBV11-3 and TRBJ1-4, with 7 bases identical to TRBD1. Germline CDR1 and CDR2: SGHNT and YENEEA. V was clipped by 1 base and J by 5 bases; unmatched bases: 7. The CDR3 sequence is 16 residues long. Written as DNA, the CDR3 is TGTGCCAGCAGCTTAGGAAGGGGACAGCCAAATGAAAAACTGTTTTTT. Translation: CASSLGRGQPNEKLFF. Variable domain in full (rest from reference TRBV11-3 and TRBJ1-4): EAGVVQSPRYKIIEKKQPVAFWCNPISGHNTLYWYLQNLGQGPELLIRYENEEAVDDSQLPKDRFSAERLKGVDSTLKIQPAELGDSAVYLCASSLGRGQPNEKLFFGSGTQLSVL.

V is TRBV4-2 and J is TRBJ1-3; 10 nucleotides agree with TRBD1. With 1 base clipped from V and 9 bases from J, the junction kept 12 bases outside the gene matches. CDR1 and CDR2 from the germline V gene are LGHNA and YNFKEQ. This CDR3 has 17 amino acids. The CDR3 loop reads CASSQVGGQGNVITIYF. The CDR3 DNA follows: TGTGCCAGCAGCCAAGTGGGGGGACAGGGGAATGTTATCACCATATATTTT.

V usage is TRBV28 and J usage is TRBJ1-1, with D maybe TRBD1 (5 bases). V was pared by 2 bases and J by 11 bases, with 27 bases between. The CDR3 contains 17 residues. Germline values: CDR1 MDHEN, CDR2 SYDVKM. The CDR3 loop reads CASSLTGALAATLGAFF. For the CDR3, the DNA is TGTGCCAGCAGTTTAACTGGGGCCCTTGCCGCAACCCTAGGGGCTTTCTTT.

The rearrangement links TRBV27 to TRBJ2-7; 13 bases match TRBD2. Trimming removed 5 bases from V and 1 base from J; junction bases left unmatched: 2. Germline CDR1 reads MNHEY; CDR2 reads SMNVEV (reference sequence). CDR3 length: 15 residues. The CDR3 DNA sequence: TGTGCCAGCAGTAGGACTAGCGGGGGATCCTACGAGCAGTACTTC. This translates into CASSRTSGGSYEQYF.

This clone was detected a few times. This chain joins TRBV19 and TRBJ2-6; D unclear. Trimming took 8 bases from V and 0 from J, leaving 5 bases between them. Germline-derived CDR1 and CDR2 are LNHDA and SQIVND (reference sequence). This CDR3 is built from 13 residues. The CDR3 region is CASQDSGANVLTF. The CDR3 bases are TGTGCCAGTCAGGACTCTGGGGCCAACGTCCTGACTTTC.

The V gene is TRBV13, the J gene TRBJ1-2; maybe TRBD1 (6 bases). Per the germline V gene, CDR1 is PRHDT and CDR2 is FYEKMQ (reference sequence). V was trimmed by 5 bases and J by 0 bases, leaving 13 bases between them. The CDR3 extends over 15 amino acids. CDR3 in DNA: TGTGCCAGCAGCCCTCGGGGGGCCCCTAACTATGGCTACACCTTC. It translates to CASSPRGAPNYGYTF. Full variable domain (outside the CDR3, taken from reference TRBV13 and TRBJ1-2): AAGVIQSPRHLIKEKRETATLKCYPIPRHDTVYWYQQGPGQDPQFLISFYEKMQSDKGSIPDRFSAQQFSDYHSELNMSSLELGDSALYFCASSPRGAPNYGYTFGSGTRLTVV.